This T cell receptor (beta chain) came from a study of patients and donors after allogeneic stem cell transplantation. Looked up from germline, CDR1 is MDHEN and CDR2 is SYDVKM. This CDR3 comprises 14 residues. Trimming took 3 bases from V and 4 from J; bases not matched to a gene: 3. TCRdb itself ran the RT-PCR reads through MiXCR, one entry per CDR3 protein. The sample holds roughly 960,000 distinct CDR3 sequences, approximately 19% seen once. This clonotype was observed a single time. Sequenced material: blood, either unsorted or a sorted T cell fraction (not recorded which). The sequence came from a human donor who was either an allogeneic HSCT recipient or a stem cell or donor lymphocyte infusion donor (not recorded which). It is not recorded whose cells these are; they may come from a transplant donor. This chain joins TRBV28 and TRBJ2-7, with TRBD1 identical over 10 bases. CDR3 DNA sequence: TGTGCCAGCAGTTTGACAGGGGGCTGGTACGAGCAGTACTTC. Protein: CASSLTGGWYEQYF.